The source of this T cell receptor (beta chain) is a study of Ad26.COV2.S vaccination and SARS-CoV-2 variants. Study context: In the study, Ad26.COV2.S was injected intramuscularly once, or twice 56 days apart. Study-wide findings and caveats: Breadth, reportedly substantial, characterized the spike-specific CD8+ and CD4+ T cell responses after vaccination. It was found that vaccine and placebo recipients had similar non-spike TCR breadth.

Sequencing used immunoSEQ multiplex PCR; TCRdb keeps in-frame clones, though not all of them. Counted here are fewer than 600,000 clones, 80% to 90% occurring once; the ten biggest clones make up more than 1.5%. Points on this clone: Its antigen is undetermined.

Sample treatment: around 19 received Ad26.COV2.S at low or high dose, single or two shots; about 5 received placebo; per-sample allocation not given. Material that was analyzed had been drawn on day 63 after the first vaccine or placebo injection. V lost 4 bases to trimming and J lost 6 bases, with 15 bases between them. The CDR3 runs to 14 residues. CDR1 is LGHDT, CDR2 YNNKEL, per germline (reference sequence). The sequences come from peripheral blood, collected in a trial of Ad26.COV2.S vaccine versus placebo. This TCR derives from a person aged 18-60 years who received the Ad26.COV2.S COVID-19 vaccine or a placebo. This chain uses TRBV3-1 (or the pseudogene TRBV3-2) with TRBJ1-1; no clear D gene. Here the CDR3 DNA reads TGTGCCAGCAGCCCGTTCCCGTTGGAGGCTGAAGCTTTCTTT. This sequence encodes CASSPFPLEAEAFF.